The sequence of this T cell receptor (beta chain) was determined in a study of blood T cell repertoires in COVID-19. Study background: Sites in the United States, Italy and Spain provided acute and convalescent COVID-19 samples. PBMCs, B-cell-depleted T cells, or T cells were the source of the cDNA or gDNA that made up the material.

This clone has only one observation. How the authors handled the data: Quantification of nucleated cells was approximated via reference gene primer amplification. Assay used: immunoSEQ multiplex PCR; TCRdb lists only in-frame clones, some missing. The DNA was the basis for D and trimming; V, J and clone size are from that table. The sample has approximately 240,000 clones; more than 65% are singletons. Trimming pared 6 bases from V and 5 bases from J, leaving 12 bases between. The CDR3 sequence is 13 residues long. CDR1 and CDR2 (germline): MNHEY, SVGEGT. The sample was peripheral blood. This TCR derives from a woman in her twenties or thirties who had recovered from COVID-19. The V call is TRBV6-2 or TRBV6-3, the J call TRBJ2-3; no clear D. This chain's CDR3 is CASSLRNLDTQYF. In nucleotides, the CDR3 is TGTGCCAGCAGCCTGAGAAACCTAGATACGCAGTATTTT.